One sample yielded the 28 T cell receptor beta chains listed below, sequenced in a study of Graves' ophthalmopathy and Graves' hyperthyroidism (dated 2018 in TCRdb). Reads for this sample came from an Illumina HiSeq 2000. For repertoire sequencing, the TCR beta CDR3 regions were amplified from RNA transcripts. HTBI primers and the Qiagen OneStep RT-PCR kit were used in a first-round RT-PCR, which was followed by a second-round multiplex PCR, size selection and purification. TCRdb reanalyzed the raw reads on its own, using fastp at Q25 for trimming and MiXCR for clone calling, and kept in-frame beta chains. CDR3 protein duplicates are merged, each entry listing the most common genes and DNA. Present in this sample are around 340,000 distinct CDR3 sequences, 15% to 20% of which were seen just once. The ten largest clonotypes hold roughly an eighth of the sample. The sequenced material came from peripheral blood. The receptors shown here come from an adult man with Graves' ophthalmopathy.

This clonotype was picked up a small number of times. A clone one base away is much larger, so this may be a read error. The chain employs TRBV6-2 or TRBV6-3 and TRBJ1-1; 11 bases are shared with TRBD1. CDR1 and CDR2 from the germline V gene are MNHEY and SVGEGT. There are 15 residues in the CDR3. CDR3 residues: CVSSFPRDRGAEAFF. CDR3 nucleotide sequence: TGTGTCAGCAGTTTTCCCCGGGACAGGGGGGCTGAAGCTTTCTTT.

The chain has TRBV7-6 and TRBJ2-7, with D maybe TRBD1 (6 bases). V was trimmed by 1 base and J by 3 bases, leaving 13 bases between them. The CDR3 runs 15 residues. Germline V lookup: CDR1 SGHVS, CDR2 FNYEAQ. Written as DNA, the CDR3 is TGTGCCAGCAGCTTAGATACGGGGACAAACTACGAGCAGTACTTC. This codes for CASSLDTGTNYEQYF.

In its sample, this clonotype was seen many times. The J gene is TRBJ1-2, the V gene TRBV4-3; possibly TRBD1 for D (5 bases). Germline V CDR1 and CDR2: LGHNA, YSLEER. CDR3 length: 14 residues. Between the trimmed V and J ends, which lost 7 bases and 0 bases, there was a span of 12 bases. DNA for the CDR3: TGCGCCAGCACGGGGGAGTTAGCTAACTATGGCTACACCTTC. Its protein product is CASTGELANYGYTF.

This clonotype was found many times. This rearrangement joins TRBV27 to TRBJ2-3; 10 nucleotides agree with TRBD1. The V and J ends lost 3 bases and 1 base, in that order; junction bases with no gene match: 4. The CDR3 covers 16 residues. Germline assignment: CDR1 MNHEY and CDR2 SMNVEV (reference sequence). DNA for the CDR3: TGTGCCAGCAGTTTTAGGGACAGGGGCGGCACAGATACGCAGTATTTT. Amino acid sequence: CASSFRDRGGTDTQYF.

This rearrangement joins TRBV12-5 to TRBJ1-2; D is undetermined. V was cut by 1 base and J by 3 bases, with 9 bases left in between. The CDR3 is 14 amino acids. CDR1 and CDR2 (germline): LGHNT, FRNRAP. CDR3 region: CASGLGGRYYGYTF. In DNA, the CDR3 is TGTGCTAGTGGTTTGGGAGGACGGTACTATGGCTACACCTTC.

This clonotype was counted between two and nine times. The V and J genes are TRBV12-3 or TRBV12-4 and TRBJ1-6; 10 bases fit TRBD1. The V gene end was trimmed by 8 bases and the J gene end by 8 bases; junction bases not matched to a gene: 9. The CDR3 has 15 residues. The CDR3 DNA sequence: TGTGCCAGCTCCTTTCGGGGACAGGGGTATTCACCCCTCCACTTT. This gives the protein CASSFRGQGYSPLHF.

This clonotype was counted at least ten times. The chain is built from TRBV20-1 and TRBJ2-7; D is possibly TRBD1 (6 bases). The CDR3 is made up of 14 amino acids. V lost 4 bases to trimming and J lost 1 base, with 14 bases between them. The germline V gene has CDR1 DFQATT and CDR2 SNEGSKA (reference sequence). In DNA form, the CDR3 reads TGCAGTGCTAACAGGGTTGGGGGTTCCTACGAGCAGTACTTC. It encodes CSANRVGGSYEQYF.

This clonotype was seen at least ten times. V and J are TRBV12-3 or TRBV12-4 and TRBJ1-1; D may be TRBD1 (6 bases). This CDR3 has 15 amino acids. V lost 10 bases and J 0 bases, leaving 18 bases between the germline ends. The CDR3 DNA reads TGTGCCACCACGGTAGGGGGACTAATGAACACTGAAGCTTTCTTT. Residues: CATTVGGLMNTEAFF.

This clonotype was picked up many times. CDR3 residues: CSAPTAVNQPQHF. CDR3 nucleotides: TGCAGTGCCCCCACGGCAGTCAATCAGCCCCAGCATTTT. This sequence joins TRBV20-1 and TRBJ1-5; no reliable D call. This CDR3 has 13 residues. Germline CDR1 and CDR2: DFQATT and SNEGSKA (reference sequence). Between the trimmed V and J ends, which lost 6 bases and 3 bases, there was a span of 12 bases.

At least ten counts were recorded for this clonotype. V and J are TRBV7-9 and TRBJ1-5; 10 nucleotides line up with TRBD1. CDR1 and CDR2 (germline): SEHNR, FQNEAQ (reference sequence). With V trimmed by 5 bases and J by 3 bases, 4 bases remained unmatched. The CDR3 covers 15 residues. In DNA form, the CDR3 reads TGTGCCAGCAGCGCGGGACAGGGGTACAATCAGCCCCAGCATTTT. This codes for CASSAGQGYNQPQHF.

This clonotype was detected many times. The chain couples TRBV2 to TRBJ1-1, with 8 bases lining up with TRBD1. Germline assignment: CDR1 SNHLY and CDR2 FYNNEI. The CDR3 has 14 residues. V was clipped by 8 bases and J by 3 bases; unmatched bases: 8. CDR3 bases: TGTGCCAGCGCAAGACAGGGGTTGGACACTGAAGCTTTCTTT. It is translated as CASARQGLDTEAFF.

This clonotype was picked up one time. The rearrangement uses TRBV12-3 or TRBV12-4 and TRBJ2-7, with D possibly matching TRBD1 (7 bases). V was shortened by 5 bases and J by 8 bases, with 19 bases between the two germline ends. The CDR3 is 14 amino acids. The CDR3 sequence is CASSRDSPGEQQYF. CDR3 DNA: TGTGCCAGCAGTCGGGACAGCCCGGGAGAACAGCAGTACTTC.

The chain uses TRBV28 and TRBJ1-1; D gene uncertain. In germline, CDR1 is MDHEN, CDR2 SYDVKM. Trimming cost V 7 bases and J 3 bases, with 9 bases left between them. The CDR3 length is 12 residues. CDR3 region: CASNEPDTEAFF. The CDR3 DNA sequence: TGTGCCAGCAACGAACCTGACACTGAAGCTTTCTTT.

The chain joins TRBV30 to TRBJ1-5; D unclear. Trimming shortened V by 0 bases and J by 10 bases, and 13 bases separated the two germline ends. Germline assignment: CDR1 GTSNPN and CDR2 SVGIG (reference sequence). The CDR3 is 13 residues long. Here the CDR3 DNA reads TGTGCCTGGAGTGTTCGGGAAAGGGCCCCCCAGCATTTT. Its translation: CAWSVRERAPQHF.

This clonotype has a count of ten or more. This rearrangement joins TRBV15 to TRBJ2-2; no reliable D call. This CDR3 region has 14 residues. V was pared by 3 bases and J by 7 bases, with 12 bases between. Germline V gene sequence: CDR1 LNHNV, CDR2 YYDKDF (reference sequence). CDR3 DNA sequence: TGTGCCACCAGCAGTAGACCCTCGGTCGGGGAGCTGTTTTTT. Its protein is CATSSRPSVGELFF. The full variable domain, its missing parts supplied by reference TRBV15 and TRBJ2-2, is DAMVIQNPRYQVTQFGKPVTLSCSQTLNHNVMYWYQQKSSQAPKLLFHYYDKDFNNEADTPDNFQSRRPNTSFCFLDIRSPGLGDTAMYLCATSSRPSVGELFFGEGSRLTVL.

This clonotype was seen ten or more times. V gene TRBV4-1 combines with J gene TRBJ2-2, with D possibly matching TRBD1 (7 bases). Trimming pared 2 bases from V and 8 bases from J, leaving 9 bases between. CDR1 is MGHRA, CDR2 YSYEKL, per germline. The CDR3 contains 13 residues. The DNA of the CDR3 is TGCGCCAGCAGCCAACCAGGGGGGGGGGAGCTGTTTTTT. Its translation is CASSQPGGGELFF.

This clonotype came up once. Just one base apart from a much larger clone, this may be a read error. The chain couples TRBV29-1 to TRBJ2-7; 7 nucleotides match TRBD1. This CDR3 region has 11 residues. Per germline, CDR1 SQVTM and CDR2 ANQGSEA. J gave up 6 bases and V 7 bases, and 6 bases lay outside the gene matches. The CDR3 DNA follows: TGCAGCGATGAGACAGGGATCGAGCAGTACTTC. This gives the protein CSDETGIEQYF.

This clonotype was observed many times. V gene TRBV12-3 or TRBV12-4 combines with J gene TRBJ2-7; D unresolved. The CDR3 is 14 amino acids. Deletions cut 1 base from V and 2 bases from J, with 9 bases between. DNA for the CDR3: TGTGCCAGCAGTTTAGAGTCTGCCGCCTACGAGCAGTACTTC. Amino acids: CASSLESAAYEQYF.

This clonotype appeared many times. The chain is built from TRBV19 and TRBJ1-2, with 8 nucleotides matching TRBD1. Losses at the gene ends were 6 bases for V and 9 bases for J; bases not matched to a gene: 12. The CDR3 consists of 14 residues. The germline V gene encodes CDR1 LNHDA and CDR2 SQIVND (reference sequence). The CDR3 protein is CASRRGQGRTSYTF. The CDR3 region has the DNA TGTGCCAGTAGGCGTGGACAGGGACGAACTAGCTACACCTTC.

The sample holds many counts of this clonotype. The V call is TRBV2, the J call TRBJ2-2, with 8 bases identical to TRBD2. Looked up from germline, CDR1 is SNHLY and CDR2 is FYNNEI. This CDR3 is built from 16 residues. Losses at the gene ends were 2 bases for V and 4 bases for J; bases not matched to a gene: 6. CDR3 sequence (DNA): TGTGCCAGCAGTGAAATTGCGGGAGGTAGCACCGGGGAGCTGTTTTTT. It is translated as CASSEIAGGSTGELFF.

This clonotype was counted ten times or more. The rearrangement joins TRBV19 to TRBJ1-6; D is undetermined. The CDR3 spans 12 residues. Trimming removed 3 bases from V and 8 bases from J, with 5 bases in between. The V gene's germline CDR1 is LNHDA and CDR2 SQIVND (reference sequence). The CDR3 nucleotides are TGTGCCAGTAGTATCTGGGATTCACCCCTCCACTTT. It translates to CASSIWDSPLHF.

This clonotype was picked up a small number of times. V is TRBV2 and J is TRBJ2-5, with D perhaps matching TRBD1 (5 bases). This CDR3 has 14 residues. From germline, CDR1 is SNHLY and CDR2 FYNNEI. Trimming shortened V by 5 bases and J by 5 bases, and 15 bases separated the two germline ends. This chain's CDR3 is CASSSRVGGETQYF. The DNA for the CDR3 is TGTGCCAGCAGTAGCAGGGTCGGCGGCGAGACCCAGTACTTC.

This clonotype was seen more than once but under ten times. The chain has TRBV12-3 or TRBV12-4 and TRBJ1-2; D is ambiguous. This CDR3 is 13 amino acids long. The V gene lost 0 bases and the J gene lost 7 bases, with 9 bases spanning the gap. The CDR3 nucleotides are TGTGCCAGCAGTTTAGCGCGGACCGTTGGCTACACCTTC. As protein: CASSLARTVGYTF.

This clonotype has at least ten counts. This chain joins TRBV18 and TRBJ1-6; a possible D gene is TRBD1 (5 bases). The germline V gene has CDR1 KGHSH and CDR2 LQKENI. Trimming cost V 2 bases and J 3 bases, with 8 bases left between them. The CDR3 sequence is 15 residues long. The CDR3 protein is CASSPEGDYNSPLHF. The CDR3 DNA sequence: TGTGCCAGCTCACCAGAAGGGGACTATAATTCACCCCTCCACTTT.

This clonotype occurred many times. The rearrangement joins TRBV6-4 to TRBJ1-5; the match to TRBD1 covers 8 bases. CDR1 is MRHNA, CDR2 SNTAGT, per germline. Trimming at V came to 2 bases and at J to 12 bases, leaving 6 bases not matched to a gene. The CDR3 is 13 residues long. The CDR3 nucleotides read TGTGCCAGCAGTGACGAACCCGGACAGGGCCAGCATTTT. Translating gives CASSDEPGQGQHF.

The V call is TRBV20-1, the J call TRBJ2-5; 10 bases fit TRBD1. CDR3 size: 18 residues. Germline V CDR1 and CDR2: DFQATT, SNEGSKA (reference sequence). V trimming: 0 bases; J trimming: 0 bases; junction bases outside the gene matches: 10. The CDR3 DNA follows: TGCAGTGCTAGAGATAGGAGACCGGGACAGGGGCACCAAGAGACCCAGTACTTC. Its translation is CSARDRRPGQGHQETQYF.

This clonotype was picked up many times. The CDR3 spells CASSLPGHFERGETQYF. The DNA of the CDR3 is TGTGCCAGCAGTCTTCCTGGACACTTTGAGAGGGGAGAGACCCAGTACTTC. The rearrangement joins TRBV6-2 or TRBV6-3 to TRBJ2-5; D may be TRBD1 or TRBD2 (5 bases each). Germline V gives CDR1 MNHEY, CDR2 SVGEGT. Deletions cut 5 bases from V and 4 bases from J, with 23 bases between. The CDR3 totals 17 residues.

This clonotype has ten or more counts. The J gene is TRBJ2-5, the V gene TRBV9; 9 positions agree with TRBD2. Trimming at V came to 3 bases and at J to 4 bases, leaving 7 bases not matched to a gene. This CDR3 is 15 amino acids long. CDR1 is SGDLS, CDR2 YYNGEE, per germline. The CDR3 nucleotides are TGTGCCAGCAGCGATGCGGGGGGGATCCTAGAGACCCAGTACTTC. Translated: CASSDAGGILETQYF.